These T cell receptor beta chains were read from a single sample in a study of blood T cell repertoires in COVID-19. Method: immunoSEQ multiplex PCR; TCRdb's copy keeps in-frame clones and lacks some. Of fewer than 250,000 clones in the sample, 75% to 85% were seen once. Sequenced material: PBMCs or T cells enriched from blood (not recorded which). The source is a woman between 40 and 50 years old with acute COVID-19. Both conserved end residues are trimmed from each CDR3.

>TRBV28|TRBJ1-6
ASILSGGPNSPLH
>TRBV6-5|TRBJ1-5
ASRDRGNQPQH
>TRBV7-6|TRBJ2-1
ASSREPAKASVGEQF
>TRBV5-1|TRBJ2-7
ASSLAAGTRSYEQY
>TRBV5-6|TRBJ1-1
ASSFLVVEEAF
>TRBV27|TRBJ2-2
ASSFLRGNRVHGELF
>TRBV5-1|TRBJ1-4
ASSPGGAHNEKLF
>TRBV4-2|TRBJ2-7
ASSQDGRDRVSYEQY
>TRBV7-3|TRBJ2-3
ASSLRLAGLTDTQY
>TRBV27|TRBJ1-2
ASSLRPQGASGGYT
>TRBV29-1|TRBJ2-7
SVAPGSSYEQY
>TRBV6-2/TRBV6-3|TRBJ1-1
ASSYQSGANEAF
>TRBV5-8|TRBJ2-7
ASSLTGQGALYEQY
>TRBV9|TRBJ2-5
ASSVGTGHSGETQY
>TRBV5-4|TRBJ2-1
ASSWTSGVPNEQF
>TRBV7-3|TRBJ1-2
ASSQDRDKIYGYT
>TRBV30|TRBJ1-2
AWRLPNRQGGNYGYT
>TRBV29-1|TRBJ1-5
SATLGTGSSGNQPQH
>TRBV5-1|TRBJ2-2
ASSQERQGWSGELF
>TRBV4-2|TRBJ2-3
ASSQPQQMHGDTQY
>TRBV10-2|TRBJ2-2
ATGTGVFANTGELF
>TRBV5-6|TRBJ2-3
ASSLVETTDTQY
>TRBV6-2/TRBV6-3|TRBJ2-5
ASSYHVRLAGDQETQY
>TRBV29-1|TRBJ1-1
SVPWGGTEAF
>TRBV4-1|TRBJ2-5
ASSLLIQGFGETQY
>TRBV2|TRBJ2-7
ASSGLAGGYEQY
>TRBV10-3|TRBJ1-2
AIRGGEGANYGYT
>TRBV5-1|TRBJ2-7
ASSRAHGGGYEQY
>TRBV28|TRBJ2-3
ASRRDSTDTQY
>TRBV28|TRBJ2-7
ASGPTGKAGEQY
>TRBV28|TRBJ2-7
ASRSSGQGHHEQY
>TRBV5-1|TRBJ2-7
ASSRGLAGVYEQY
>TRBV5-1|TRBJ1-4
ASSSRVGTGATTNEKLF
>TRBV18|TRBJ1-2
ASSPTSSRGGYT
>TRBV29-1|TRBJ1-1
SVVKNTEAF
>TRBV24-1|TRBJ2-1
ATGPGTGNRNEQF
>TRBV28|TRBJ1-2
AILGDRARYGYT
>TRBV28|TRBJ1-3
ASSFSTEPGGNTIY
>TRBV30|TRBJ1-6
AWSGQSYNSPLH
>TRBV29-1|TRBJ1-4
SVAGTGDPTNEKLF
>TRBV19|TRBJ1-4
ASGEEATNEKLF
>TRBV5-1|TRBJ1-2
ASSSEGADGYT
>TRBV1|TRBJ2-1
TSSLTSGRNNEQF
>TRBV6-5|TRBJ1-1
ASSSLFRPNTEAF